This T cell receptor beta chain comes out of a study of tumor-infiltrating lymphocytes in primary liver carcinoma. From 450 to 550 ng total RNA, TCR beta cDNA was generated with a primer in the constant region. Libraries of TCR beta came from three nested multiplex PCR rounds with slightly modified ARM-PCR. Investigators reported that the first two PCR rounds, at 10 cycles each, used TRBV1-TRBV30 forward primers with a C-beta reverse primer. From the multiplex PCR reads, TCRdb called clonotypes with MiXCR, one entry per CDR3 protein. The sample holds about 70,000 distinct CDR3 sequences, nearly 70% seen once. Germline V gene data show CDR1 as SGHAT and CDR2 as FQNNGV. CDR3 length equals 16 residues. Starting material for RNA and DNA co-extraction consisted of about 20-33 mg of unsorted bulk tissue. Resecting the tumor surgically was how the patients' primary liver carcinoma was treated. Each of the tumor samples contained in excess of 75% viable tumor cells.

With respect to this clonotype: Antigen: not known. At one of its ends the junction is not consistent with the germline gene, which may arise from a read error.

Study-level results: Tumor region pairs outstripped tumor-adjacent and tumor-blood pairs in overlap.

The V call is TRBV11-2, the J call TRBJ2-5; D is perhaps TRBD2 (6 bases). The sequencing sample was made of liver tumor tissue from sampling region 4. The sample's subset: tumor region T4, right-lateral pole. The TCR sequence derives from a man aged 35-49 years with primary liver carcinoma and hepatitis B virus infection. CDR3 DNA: TGTGCAAGCAGATCCTGGGACTGGGCCCACCAAGAGACCCGGTACTTC. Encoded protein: CASRSWDWAHQETRYF.